This T cell receptor (beta chain) was captured in a study of shared clonotypes between healthy human individuals. Across the whole study: For every donor, three CD4 naive, three CD4 memory, two CD8 naive and one CD8 memory plates were used.

The data were produced by immunoSEQ multiplex PCR, yet TCRdb's version contains in-frame clones alone and is incomplete. Here the sample spans roughly 2 million clones, 90% to 96% being singletons. Naive CD4+ cells were CD45RA-selected; the remaining cells were memory. As concerns this clone: No antigen is known for it.

Study-wide points: Sharing across four donors was highest in naive CD4 (around 5%) and lowest in memory CD8 (0.4%).

CDR3 size: 13 residues. Germline-derived CDR1 and CDR2 are SNHLY and FYNNEI. V shed 7 bases and J shed 3 bases, with 9 bases lying between them. The source is a young man in good health. The sample was naive CD4+ T cells sorted from blood. Subset specified: CD45RA+ positively selected. This chain joins TRBV2 and TRBJ1-4; tentatively, D is TRBD1 (5 bases). CDR3 loop: CASKGQANEKLFF. For the CDR3, the DNA is TGTGCCAGCAAGGGGCAGGCTAATGAAAAACTGTTTTTT.